Presented here are 27 T cell receptor beta chains from one specimen sequenced in a study of response to subunit inactivated influenza vaccine (dated by TCRdb to 2016 to 2019). The time point label of this sample denotes: approximately 40 days after influenza vaccine administration. The library was built by means of RT-PCR. The run used an Illumina HiSeq 2500. TCRdb reworked the public reads: Q25 trimming with fastp, MiXCR clone assembly, productive beta chains retained. Rows with one shared CDR3 protein collapse into an entry with the most common genes and DNA. Across this sample there are about 520,000 distinct CDR3 sequences, with 10% to 11% seen only once. The top ten clonotypes cover around 12% of the sample. The input for sequencing was PBMCs from blood, taken 45 days after vaccination. Receptors originate from a man in his fifties who received an inactivated influenza vaccine. Donor details come from another sample of the same person, matched by shared clones.

Many counts were recorded for this clonotype. V usage is TRBV27 and J usage is TRBJ2-1; 7 positions agree with TRBD2. The germline CDR1 and CDR2 sequences are MNHEY and SMNVEV (reference sequence). After removal of 1 base from V and 4 bases from J, the junction contained 7 bases not matched to a gene. The CDR3 has 16 residues. CDR3 residues: CASSLLVGAGYNEQFF. CDR3 nucleotides: TGTGCCAGCAGTTTATTAGTGGGAGCGGGATACAATGAGCAGTTCTTC.

The J gene is TRBJ2-2, the V gene TRBV19; maybe TRBD1 (5 bases). The germline V gene encodes CDR1 LNHDA and CDR2 SQIVND (reference sequence). V was trimmed by 4 bases and J by 4 bases, leaving 10 bases between them. CDR3 size: 14 residues. The CDR3 protein is CASSKGVITGELFF. The CDR3 nucleotides are TGTGCCAGTAGTAAAGGGGTGATCACCGGGGAGCTGTTTTTT.

The chain combines TRBV14 with TRBJ1-2, with D uncertain. V lost 0 bases, J lost 8 bases, and 7 bases lay in between. Per the germline V gene, CDR1 is SGHDN and CDR2 is FVKESK. The CDR3 sequence is 12 residues long. Written as DNA, the CDR3 is TGTGCCAGCAGCCAAGACGGACGAGGCTACACCTTC. Protein: CASSQDGRGYTF.

The V gene is TRBV7-9, the J gene TRBJ2-5; unclear D gene. The CDR3 runs 13 residues. Looked up from germline, CDR1 is SEHNR and CDR2 is FQNEAQ (reference sequence). Here the CDR3 DNA reads TGTGCTACATTTCCCCCTGGGCAAGAGACCCAGTACTTC. Translating it yields CATFPPGQETQYF. The full variable domain, completed using reference TRBV7-9 and TRBJ2-5, is DTGVSQNPRHKITKRGQNVTFRCDPISEHNRLYWYRQTLGQGPEFLTYFQNEAQLEKSRLLSDRFSAERPKGSFSTLEIQRTEQGDSAMYLCATFPPGQETQYFGPGTRLLVL.

This chain links TRBV28 with TRBJ2-1; tentative D call: TRBD2 (5 bases). The CDR3 has 17 residues. The ends were cut back, 2 bases at V and 9 bases at J, with 23 bases in the middle. The germline gives CDR1 MDHEN, CDR2 SYDVKM. The CDR3: CASSLPGKWYEVSEQFF. CDR3 DNA sequence: TGTGCCAGCAGTTTACCCGGGAAATGGTATGAGGTCAGTGAGCAGTTCTTC.

V and J are TRBV7-9 and TRBJ1-1, with D uncertain. The CDR3 runs to 13 residues. Trimming pared 5 bases from V and 1 base from J, leaving 8 bases between. Germline values: CDR1 SEHNR, CDR2 FQNEAQ (reference sequence). The DNA of the CDR3 is TGTGCCAGCAGCCCTGAACCGAACACTGAAGCTTTCTTT. Its protein is CASSPEPNTEAFF.

This clonotype has just a few counts. The chain uses TRBV5-1 and TRBJ2-1; 7 bases are shared with TRBD2. CDR1 and CDR2 from the germline V gene are SGHRS and YFSETQ. CDR3 length: 20 amino acids. J was trimmed by 8 bases and V by 0 bases; bases with no gene match: 23. The CDR3 DNA sequence: TGCGCCAGCAGCTTGGGCGGCTTTGCGAATGGCGGGGGAACTCTCTATGAGCAGTTCTTC. It is translated as CASSLGGFANGGGTLYEQFF. Using reference TRBV5-1 and TRBJ2-1 for the parts outside the CDR3, the full variable domain is KAGVTQTPRYLIKTRGQQVTLSCSPISGHRSVSWYQQTPGQGLQFLFEYFSETQRNKGNFPGRFSGRQFSNSRSEMNVSTLELGDSALYLCASSLGGFANGGGTLYEQFFGPGTRLTVL.

This clonotype showed up many times. The chain recombines TRBV29-1 with TRBJ2-7, with D unclear. The CDR3 contains 12 residues. V lost 6 bases to trimming and J lost 2 bases, with 11 bases between them. Germline V gives CDR1 SQVTM, CDR2 ANQGSEA. The CDR3 DNA follows: TGCAGCGTGCAGACGGGTACCTACGAGCAGTACTTC. Translated: CSVQTGTYEQYF.

This chain joins TRBV29-1 and TRBJ1-6, with unresolved D. The V and J ends lost 4 bases and 11 bases respectively, with 15 bases between them. The CDR3 consists of 13 residues. Germline CDR1 and CDR2: SQVTM and ANQGSEA. The CDR3 sequence: CSVALGRTTPLHF. The CDR3 DNA reads TGCAGCGTTGCTTTAGGGAGGACGACACCCCTCCACTTT.

J is TRBJ2-3 and V is TRBV20-1; D is unresolved. This CDR3 contains 12 residues. With 3 bases removed from V and 4 bases from J, the gap between germline ends came to 8 bases. CDR1 is DFQATT, CDR2 SNEGSKA, per germline (reference sequence). The CDR3 sequence: CSASEGSDTQYF. The CDR3 coding sequence is TGCAGTGCTAGCGAAGGATCAGATACGCAGTATTTT.

This clonotype was seen many times. This chain joins TRBV7-9 and TRBJ2-3; 7 bases agree with TRBD2. V lost 3 bases, J lost 0 bases, and 0 bases stayed unmatched. The germline gives CDR1 SEHNR, CDR2 FQNEAQ (reference sequence). The length of the CDR3 is 14 residues. This CDR3 reads CASSFGGSTDTQYF. CDR3 DNA: TGTGCCAGCAGCTTCGGGGGGAGCACAGATACGCAGTATTTT.

This clonotype was seen more than once but under ten times. The chain carries TRBV7-6 and TRBJ2-1; 8 nucleotides line up with TRBD2. The V and J ends lost 6 bases and 2 bases, in that order; junction bases with no gene match: 9. Germline V gene lookup returns CDR1 SGHVS and CDR2 FNYEAQ. This CDR3 is 16 amino acids long. Here the CDR3 reads CASRAKGGLAYNEQFF. The CDR3 region has the DNA TGTGCCAGCAGGGCAAAGGGGGGACTAGCCTACAATGAGCAGTTCTTC.

This clonotype was seen only a few times. This rearrangement joins TRBV7-9 to TRBJ2-1; D is undetermined. V was cut by 3 bases and J by 4 bases, with 10 bases left in between. Germline values: CDR1 SEHNR, CDR2 FQNEAQ (reference sequence). The CDR3 loop spans 14 amino acids. The CDR3 here is CASSFGLIYNEQFF. The CDR3 bases are TGTGCCAGCAGCTTCGGTCTAATATACAATGAGCAGTTCTTC.

The chain combines TRBV4-2 with TRBJ2-1; no clear D gene. Trimming stripped 0 bases from V and 0 bases from J, with 15 bases between. CDR3 length equals 18 residues. Germline CDR1 is LGHNA and CDR2 is YNFKEQ. In nucleotides, the CDR3 is TGTGCCAGCAGCCAAGATAACTATTTGACGGGCTCCTACAATGAGCAGTTCTTC. This sequence encodes CASSQDNYLTGSYNEQFF.

This clonotype has at least ten counts. The V gene is TRBV7-2, the J gene TRBJ2-7; D possibly corresponds to TRBD1 (6 bases). From germline, CDR1 is SGHTA and CDR2 FQGNSA. With 5 bases removed from V and 3 bases from J, the gap between germline ends came to 17 bases. This CDR3 has 15 residues. This CDR3 is CASSRRTVGSYEQYF. In DNA form, the CDR3 reads TGTGCCAGCAGCCGTAGGACAGTCGGAAGCTACGAGCAGTACTTC.

This chain joins TRBV5-6 and TRBJ1-5; 11 bases map to TRBD1. The CDR3 is 17 amino acids. Per the germline V gene, CDR1 is SGHDT and CDR2 is YYEEEE. Unmatched junction bases numbered 5, after V lost 3 bases and J lost 0 bases. The chain's CDR3 is CASSWTGGVGSNQPQHF. The CDR3, as DNA: TGTGCCAGCAGCTGGACAGGGGGCGTCGGTAGCAATCAGCCCCAGCATTTT.

The V gene is TRBV5-5, the J gene TRBJ2-1, with TRBD2 matching over 10 bases. The V segment lost 5 bases and the J segment 14 bases; nucleotides outside the gene matches: 10. The CDR3 length is 13 residues. Germline V CDR1 and CDR2: SGHKS, YYEKEE (reference sequence). Here the CDR3 reads CASRLGLAPSEFF. CDR3 DNA: TGTGCCAGCAGACTGGGACTAGCGCCTTCGGAGTTCTTC. Variable domain in full (rest from reference TRBV5-5 and TRBJ2-1): DAGVTQSPTHLIKTRGQQVTLRCSPISGHKSVSWYQQVLGQGPQFIFQYYEKEERGRGNFPDRFSARQFPNYSSELNVNALLLGDSALYLCASRLGLAPSEFFGPGTRLTVL.

The chain links TRBV5-5 to TRBJ1-4, with TRBD1 matching 9 bases. V trimming: 3 bases; J trimming: 7 bases; junction bases outside the gene matches: 4. This CDR3 comprises 14 residues. The germline V gene encodes CDR1 SGHKS and CDR2 YYEKEE (reference sequence). The CDR3, as DNA: TGTGCCAGCAGCTCACAGGGGGCGCCTGAAAAACTGTTTTTT. It yields the protein CASSSQGAPEKLFF.

The chain uses TRBV4-3 and TRBJ1-2, with no clear D. The CDR3 is 15 amino acids. Germline V gene lookup returns CDR1 LGHNA and CDR2 YSLEER. V was pared by 0 bases and J by 0 bases, with 8 bases between. CDR3 nucleotide sequence: TGCGCCAGCAGCCAAGATCTGTTTCCTAACTATGGCTACACCTTC. Encoded protein: CASSQDLFPNYGYTF.

The table lists this clonotype with many counts. The chain links TRBV11-2 to TRBJ1-1; perhaps TRBD1 as D (6 bases). The CDR3 has 14 residues. In germline, CDR1 is SGHAT, CDR2 FQNNGV. V was trimmed by 4 bases and J by 0 bases, leaving 9 bases between them. As DNA, the CDR3 is TGTGCCAGCAGCTGGACAGCTCTGAACACTGAAGCTTTCTTT. It codes for CASSWTALNTEAFF.

At least ten counts were recorded for this clonotype. The CDR3, as DNA: TGTGCCAGCACACGCGAGACAGGGATCAACAATCAGCCCCAGCATTTT. Its protein is CASTRETGINNQPQHF. The chain employs TRBV12-3 or TRBV12-4 and TRBJ1-5, with 7 bases identical to TRBD1. V was clipped by 7 bases and J by 3 bases; unmatched bases: 12. CDR3 length equals 16 residues.

The chain uses TRBV15 and TRBJ2-2; D not resolved. The V end was cut by 1 base, the J end by 7 bases, with 10 bases between. Germline CDR1 reads LNHNV; CDR2 reads YYDKDF (reference sequence). The CDR3 contains 14 residues. CDR3 in amino acids: CATSRGAINGELFF. The CDR3 DNA is TGTGCCACCAGCAGAGGGGCGATTAACGGGGAGCTGTTTTTT.

This clonotype showed up many times. This chain joins TRBV20-1 and TRBJ1-3; D may be TRBD1 (6 bases). Trimming removed 0 bases from V and 4 bases from J, with 16 bases in between. CDR1 DFQATT and CDR2 SNEGSKA come from the germline V gene (reference sequence). CDR3 length: 16 amino acids. The CDR3 loop reads CSARDVVGGQGNTIYF. In DNA, the CDR3 is TGCAGTGCTAGAGATGTAGTCGGGGGGCAAGGAAACACCATATATTTT.

The sample holds a few counts of this clonotype. The chain uses TRBV12-3 or TRBV12-4 and TRBJ2-1; 7 bases are shared with TRBD2. The CDR3 has 14 amino acids. V shed 10 bases and J 2 bases; nucleotides not matched to a gene: 8. The CDR3 region has the DNA TGTGCCACCGGAGGGAGGGCCGCCTACAATGAGCAGTTCTTC. Translated: CATGGRAAYNEQFF.

This clonotype has more than one count but fewer than ten. The chain carries TRBV5-1 and TRBJ2-7; D uncertain. Germline CDR1 SGHRS, CDR2 YFSETQ. V lost 0 bases, J lost 4 bases, and 14 bases lay in between. The CDR3 has 15 residues. In DNA form, the CDR3 reads TGCGCCAGCAGCTTGGCCCTAGGACCGATTTACGAGCAGTACTTC. This encodes CASSLALGPIYEQYF.

This clonotype was picked up a small number of times. This sequence joins TRBV7-2 and TRBJ2-3, with TRBD2 matching 8 bases. This CDR3 contains 15 residues. Germline CDR1 and CDR2: SGHTA and FQGNSA. V shed 5 bases and J 1 base; nucleotides not matched to a gene: 5. The CDR3 bases are TGTGCCAGCAGCCCTCGGGGGGGAGGCACAGATACGCAGTATTTT. Its protein is CASSPRGGGTDTQYF.

The chain links TRBV29-1 to TRBJ2-3; perhaps TRBD2 as D (5 bases). Germline loops: CDR1 SQVTM, CDR2 ANQGSEA. There are 12 residues in the CDR3. CDR3 nucleotide sequence: TGCGGCACTAGTCAAGAGCCTGACGTTGAGTATTTT. Residues: CGTSQEPDVEYF.